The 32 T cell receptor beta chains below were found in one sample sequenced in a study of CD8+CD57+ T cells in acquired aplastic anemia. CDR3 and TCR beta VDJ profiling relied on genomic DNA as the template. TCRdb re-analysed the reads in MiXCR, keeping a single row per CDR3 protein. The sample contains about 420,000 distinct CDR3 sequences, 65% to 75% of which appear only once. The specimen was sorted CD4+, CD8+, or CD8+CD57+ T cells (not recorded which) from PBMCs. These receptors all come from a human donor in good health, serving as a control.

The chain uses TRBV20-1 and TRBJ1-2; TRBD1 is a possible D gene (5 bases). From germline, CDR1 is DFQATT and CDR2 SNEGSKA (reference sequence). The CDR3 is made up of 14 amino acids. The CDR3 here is CSADRGGIGYGYTF. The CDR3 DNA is TGCAGCGCTGACCGGGGCGGTATAGGTTATGGCTACACCTTC.

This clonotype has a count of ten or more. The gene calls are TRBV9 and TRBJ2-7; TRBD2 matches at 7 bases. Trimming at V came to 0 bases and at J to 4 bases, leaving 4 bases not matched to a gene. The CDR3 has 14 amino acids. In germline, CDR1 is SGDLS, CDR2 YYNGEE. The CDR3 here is CASSVEGGRYEQYF. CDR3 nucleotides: TGTGCCAGCAGCGTAGAGGGCGGGAGATACGAGCAGTACTTC.

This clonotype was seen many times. CDR3 loop: CAISDRAEGSPLHF. CDR3 bases: TGTGCCATCAGTGACCGGGCCGAGGGATCACCCCTCCACTTT. V usage is TRBV10-3 and J usage is TRBJ1-6, with D unresolved. The CDR3 is 14 amino acids. V gave up 3 bases and J gave up 10 bases, with 13 bases separating them. Germline CDR1 is ENHRY and CDR2 is SYGVKD.

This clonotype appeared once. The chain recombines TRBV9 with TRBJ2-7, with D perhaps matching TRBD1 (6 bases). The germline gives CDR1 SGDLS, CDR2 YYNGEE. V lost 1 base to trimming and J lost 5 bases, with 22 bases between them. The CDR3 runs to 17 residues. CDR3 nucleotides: TGTGCCAGCAGCGTAACACACACAGGGAGCACTGAAGACGAGCAGTACTTC. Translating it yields CASSVTHTGSTEDEQYF.

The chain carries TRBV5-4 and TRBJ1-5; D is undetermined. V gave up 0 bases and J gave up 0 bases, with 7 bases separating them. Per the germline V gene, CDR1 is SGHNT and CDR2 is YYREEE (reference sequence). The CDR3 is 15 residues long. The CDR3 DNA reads TGTGCCAGCAGCTTGGAAGCGGATAGCAATCAGCCCCAGCATTTT. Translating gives CASSLEADSNQPQHF.

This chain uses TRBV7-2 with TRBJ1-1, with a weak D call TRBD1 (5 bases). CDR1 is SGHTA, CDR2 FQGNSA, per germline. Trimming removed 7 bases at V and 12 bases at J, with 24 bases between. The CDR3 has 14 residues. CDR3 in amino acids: CASTLEQGGGVPFF. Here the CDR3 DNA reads TGTGCCAGCACACTAGAGCAGGGCGGAGGGGTGCCTTTCTTT.

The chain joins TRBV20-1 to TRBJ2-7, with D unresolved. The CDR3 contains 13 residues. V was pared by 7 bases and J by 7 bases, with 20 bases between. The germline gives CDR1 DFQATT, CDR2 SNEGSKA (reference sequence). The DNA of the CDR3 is TGCAGTGTTAGCTCCCACGTTGAGCAGGAGCAGTACTTC. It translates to CSVSSHVEQEQYF.

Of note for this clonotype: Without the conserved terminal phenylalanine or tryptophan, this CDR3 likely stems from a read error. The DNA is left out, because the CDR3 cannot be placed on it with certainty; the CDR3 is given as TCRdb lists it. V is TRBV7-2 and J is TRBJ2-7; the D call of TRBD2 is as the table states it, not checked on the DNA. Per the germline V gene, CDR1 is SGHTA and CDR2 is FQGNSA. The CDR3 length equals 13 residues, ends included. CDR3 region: CASSLWPRGLYNS.

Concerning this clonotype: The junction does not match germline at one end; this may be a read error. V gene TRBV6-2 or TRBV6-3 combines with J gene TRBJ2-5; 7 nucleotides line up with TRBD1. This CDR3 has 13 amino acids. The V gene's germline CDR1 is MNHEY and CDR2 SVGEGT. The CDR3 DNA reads TGTGCCATCAGTCCGGGACAGCGAGAGACCCAGTACTTC. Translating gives CAISPGQRETQYF.

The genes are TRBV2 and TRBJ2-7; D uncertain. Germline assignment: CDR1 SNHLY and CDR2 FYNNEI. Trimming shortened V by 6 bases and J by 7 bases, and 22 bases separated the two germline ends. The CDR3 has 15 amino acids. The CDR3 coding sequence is TGTGCCAGCAGCTTACTTACCGGCCACCTCTATGAGCAGTACTTC. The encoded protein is CASSLLTGHLYEQYF.

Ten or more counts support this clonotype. The CDR3 coding sequence is TGTGCCAGCAGCGTAGCTCTCGGGGGGGCCTCCGAGCAGTACTTC. It yields the protein CASSVALGGASEQYF. The chain links TRBV9 to TRBJ2-7; 8 bases fit TRBD2. With 0 bases clipped from V and 6 bases from J, the junction kept 8 bases outside the gene matches. Germline V CDR1 and CDR2: SGDLS, YYNGEE. The CDR3 contains 15 residues.

CDR3 in amino acids: CAGTTSTPYEQYF. Here the CDR3 DNA reads TGTGCAGGAACGACAAGCACCCCCTACGAGCAGTACTTC. The chain is built from TRBV2 and TRBJ2-7; D ambiguous. The CDR3 loop spans 13 amino acids. Germline CDR1 and CDR2: SNHLY and FYNNEI.

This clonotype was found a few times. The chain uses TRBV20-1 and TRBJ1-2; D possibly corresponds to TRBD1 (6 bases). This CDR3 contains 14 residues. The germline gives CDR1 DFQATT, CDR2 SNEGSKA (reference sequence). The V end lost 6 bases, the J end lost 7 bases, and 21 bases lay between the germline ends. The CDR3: CSATDRTVWAGYTF. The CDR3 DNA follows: TGCAGTGCAACAGACCGGACAGTCTGGGCTGGCTACACCTTC.

The CDR3 here is CSVEGSGTDTQYF. DNA for the CDR3: TGCAGCGTTGAAGGTAGTGGCACAGATACGCAGTATTTT. This sequence joins TRBV29-1 and TRBJ2-3; D is ambiguous. Germline V gene data show CDR1 as SQVTM and CDR2 as ANQGSEA. The CDR3 is 13 residues long. V lost 1 base and J lost 1, with 6 bases in between.

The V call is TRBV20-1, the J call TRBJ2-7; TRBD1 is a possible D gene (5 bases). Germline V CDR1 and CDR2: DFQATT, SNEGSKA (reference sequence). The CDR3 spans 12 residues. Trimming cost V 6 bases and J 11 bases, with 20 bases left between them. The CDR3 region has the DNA TGCAGTGCCTGTAATCGCGCTGGGGCCAAGTACTTC. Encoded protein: CSACNRAGAKYF.

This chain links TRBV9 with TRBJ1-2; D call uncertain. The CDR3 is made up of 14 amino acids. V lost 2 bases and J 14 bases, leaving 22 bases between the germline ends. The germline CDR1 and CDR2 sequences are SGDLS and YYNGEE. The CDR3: CASSVNTGELFFTF. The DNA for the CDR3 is TGTGCCAGCAGCGTGAACACCGGGGAGCTGTTCTTTACCTTC.

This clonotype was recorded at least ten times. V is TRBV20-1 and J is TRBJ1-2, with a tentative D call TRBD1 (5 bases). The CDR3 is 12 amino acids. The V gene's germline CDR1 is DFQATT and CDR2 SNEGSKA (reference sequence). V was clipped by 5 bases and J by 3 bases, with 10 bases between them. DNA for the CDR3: TGCAGTGCTCCGGGGGTCGACTATGGCTACACCTTC. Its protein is CSAPGVDYGYTF.

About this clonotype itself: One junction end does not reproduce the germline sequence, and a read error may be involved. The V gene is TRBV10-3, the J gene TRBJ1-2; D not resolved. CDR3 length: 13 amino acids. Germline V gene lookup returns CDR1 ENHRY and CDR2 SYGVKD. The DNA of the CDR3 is TGTGCCATCAGTGAGTCGATGGCCCTAGACTACACCTTT. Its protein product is CAISESMALDYTF.

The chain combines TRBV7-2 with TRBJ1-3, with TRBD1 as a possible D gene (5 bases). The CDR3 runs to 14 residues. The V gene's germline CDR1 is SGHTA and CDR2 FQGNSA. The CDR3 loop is CGIRSETVGNTIYF. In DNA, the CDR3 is TGTGGCATACGCTCCGAGACAGTTGGAAACACCATATATTTT. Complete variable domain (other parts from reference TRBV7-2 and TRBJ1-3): GAGVSQSPSNKVTEKGKDVELRCDPISGHTALYWYRQSLGQGLEFLIYFQGNSAPDKSGLPSDRFSAERTGGSVSTLTIQRTQQEDSAVYLCGIRSETVGNTIYFGEGSWLTVV.

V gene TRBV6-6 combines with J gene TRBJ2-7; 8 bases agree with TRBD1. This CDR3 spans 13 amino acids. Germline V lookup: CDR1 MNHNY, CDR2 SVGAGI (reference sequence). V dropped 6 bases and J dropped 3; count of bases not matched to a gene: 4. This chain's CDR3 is CASRPGQGYEQYF. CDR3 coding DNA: TGTGCCAGCAGGCCTGGACAGGGCTACGAGCAGTACTTC.

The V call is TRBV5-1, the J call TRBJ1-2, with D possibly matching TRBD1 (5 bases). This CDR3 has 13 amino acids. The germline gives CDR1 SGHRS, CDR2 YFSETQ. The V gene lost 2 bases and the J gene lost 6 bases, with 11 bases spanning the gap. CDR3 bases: TGCGCCAGCAGCTTTACGCGGGGGGATGGCTACACCTTC. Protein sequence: CASSFTRGDGYTF.

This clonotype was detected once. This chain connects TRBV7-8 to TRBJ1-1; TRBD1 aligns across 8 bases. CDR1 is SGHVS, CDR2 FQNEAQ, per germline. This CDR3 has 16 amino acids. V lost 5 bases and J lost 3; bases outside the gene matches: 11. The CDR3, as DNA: TGTGCCAGCAGCCCGACTACCGGGACAGGATACACTGAAGCTTTCTTT. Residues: CASSPTTGTGYTEAFF.

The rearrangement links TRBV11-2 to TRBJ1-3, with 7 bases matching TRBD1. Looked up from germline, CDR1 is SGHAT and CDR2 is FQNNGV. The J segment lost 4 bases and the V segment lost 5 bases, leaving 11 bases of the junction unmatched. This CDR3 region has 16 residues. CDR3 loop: CASSIVIQGSGNTIYF. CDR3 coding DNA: TGTGCCAGCAGCATTGTCATACAGGGGTCCGGAAACACCATATATTTT.

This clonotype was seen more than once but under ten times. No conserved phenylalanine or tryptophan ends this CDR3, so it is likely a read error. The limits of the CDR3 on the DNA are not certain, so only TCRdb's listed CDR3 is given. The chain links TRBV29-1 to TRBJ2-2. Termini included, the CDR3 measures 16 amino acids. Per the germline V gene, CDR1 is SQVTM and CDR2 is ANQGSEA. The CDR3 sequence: CSVEDNPNSNTGELSP.

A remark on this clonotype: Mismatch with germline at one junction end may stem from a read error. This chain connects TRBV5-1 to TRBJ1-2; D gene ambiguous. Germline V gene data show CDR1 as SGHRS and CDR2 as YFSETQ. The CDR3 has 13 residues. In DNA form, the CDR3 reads TGTGCCAGCAGCTTGCGTCCCCCCGGGGACTACACCTTC. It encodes CASSLRPPGDYTF.

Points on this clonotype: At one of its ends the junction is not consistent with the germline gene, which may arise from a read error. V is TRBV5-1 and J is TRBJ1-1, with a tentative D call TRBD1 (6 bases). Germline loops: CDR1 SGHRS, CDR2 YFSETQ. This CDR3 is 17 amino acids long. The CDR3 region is CASSLPMRDMVLTEAFF. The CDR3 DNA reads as TGTGCCAGCAGCTTACCAATGAGGGACATGGTTTTGACTGAAGCTTTCTTT.

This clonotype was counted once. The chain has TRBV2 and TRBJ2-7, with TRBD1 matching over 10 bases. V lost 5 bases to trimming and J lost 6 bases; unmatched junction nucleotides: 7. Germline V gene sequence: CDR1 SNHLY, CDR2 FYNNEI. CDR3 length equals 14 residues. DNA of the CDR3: TGTGCCAGCAGTAAGGACAGGGGGGAAAGCGAGCAGTACTTC. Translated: CASSKDRGESEQYF.

The CDR3, as DNA: TGTGCCAGCAGTTACGACGGGCTTAGAGGAACTGAAGCTTTCTTT. Translating gives CASSYDGLRGTEAFF. The rearrangement links TRBV6-5 to TRBJ1-1; unclear D gene. This CDR3 contains 15 residues. Germline assignment: CDR1 MNHEY and CDR2 SVGAGI. The ends were cut back, 2 bases at V and 5 bases at J, with 15 bases in the middle.

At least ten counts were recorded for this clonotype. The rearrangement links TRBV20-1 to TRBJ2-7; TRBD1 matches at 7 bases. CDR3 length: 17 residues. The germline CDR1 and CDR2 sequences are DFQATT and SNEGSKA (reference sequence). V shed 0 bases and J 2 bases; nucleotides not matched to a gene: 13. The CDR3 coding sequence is TGCAGTGCTAGAGATCGGATTGGGTGGGACAGAGCCTACGAGCAGTACTTC. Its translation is CSARDRIGWDRAYEQYF.

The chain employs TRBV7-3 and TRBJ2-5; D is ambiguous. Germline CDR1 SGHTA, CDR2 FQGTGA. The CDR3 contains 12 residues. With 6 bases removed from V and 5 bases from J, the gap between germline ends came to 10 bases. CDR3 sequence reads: CASSYPSETQYF. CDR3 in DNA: TGTGCCAGCAGTTACCCATCCGAGACCCAGTACTTC.

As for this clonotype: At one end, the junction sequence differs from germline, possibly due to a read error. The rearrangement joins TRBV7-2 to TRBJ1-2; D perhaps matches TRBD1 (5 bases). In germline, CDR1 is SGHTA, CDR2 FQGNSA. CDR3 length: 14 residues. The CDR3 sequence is CASRTRAQGWNEQF. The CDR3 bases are TGTGCCAGCAGGACCAGGGCCCAGGGATGGAATGAGCAGTTC.

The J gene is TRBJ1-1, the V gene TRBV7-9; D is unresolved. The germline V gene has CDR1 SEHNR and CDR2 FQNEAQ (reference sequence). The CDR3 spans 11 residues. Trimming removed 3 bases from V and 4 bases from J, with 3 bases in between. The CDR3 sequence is CASSFSTEAFF. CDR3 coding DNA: TGTGCCAGCAGCTTCTCCACTGAAGCTTTCTTT.